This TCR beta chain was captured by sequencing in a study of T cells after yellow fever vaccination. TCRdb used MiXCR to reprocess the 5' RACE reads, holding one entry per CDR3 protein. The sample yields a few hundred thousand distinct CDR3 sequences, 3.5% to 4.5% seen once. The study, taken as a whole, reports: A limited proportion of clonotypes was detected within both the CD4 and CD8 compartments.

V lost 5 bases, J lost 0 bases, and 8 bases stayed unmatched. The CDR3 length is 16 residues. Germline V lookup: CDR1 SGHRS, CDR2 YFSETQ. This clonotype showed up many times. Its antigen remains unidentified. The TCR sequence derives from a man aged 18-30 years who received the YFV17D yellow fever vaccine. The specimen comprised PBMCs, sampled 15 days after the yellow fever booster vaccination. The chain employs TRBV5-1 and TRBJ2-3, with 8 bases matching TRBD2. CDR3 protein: CASRTLLAASTDTQYF. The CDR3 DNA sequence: TGCGCCAGCAGAACCCTACTAGCGGCTAGCACAGATACGCAGTATTTT.